Listed here are 5 T cell receptor beta chains from one sample, sequenced in a study of CD8+CD57+ T cells in acquired aplastic anemia. Genomic DNA provided the template from which TCR beta VDJ and CDR3 profiles were obtained. TCRdb re-derived calls from the reads in MiXCR, one entry per CDR3 protein. The table shows under 350,000 distinct CDR3 sequences, with roughly 61% occurring only once. For sequencing, patients were chosen who had shown expansion of CD8+CD57+ cells by flow cytometry. Sequencing was carried out using sorted CD4+, CD8+, or CD8+CD57+ T cells (not recorded which) from PBMCs. The receptors here all came from a human donor with aplastic anemia.

This chain joins TRBV12-3 or TRBV12-4 and TRBJ2-3; possible D gene TRBD2, 6 bases. V lost 6 bases to trimming and J lost 4 bases, with 17 bases between them. The CDR3 has 15 amino acids. CDR3 residues: CASRSGGRIADTQYF. Written as DNA, the CDR3 is TGTGCCAGCAGGTCCGGGGGACGGATAGCAGATACGCAGTATTTT.

The V call is TRBV9, the J call TRBJ2-7; possibly TRBD1 for D (6 bases). The CDR3 is 14 residues long. Germline assignment: CDR1 SGDLS and CDR2 YYNGEE. V was shortened by 4 bases and J by 7 bases, with 18 bases between the two germline ends. The CDR3 sequence: CASSLETTRGEQYF. The CDR3 DNA follows: TGTGCCAGCAGCTTGGAGACAACAAGGGGGGAGCAGTACTTC.

This chain links TRBV2 with TRBJ1-2; 8 positions match TRBD1. This CDR3 contains 16 residues. CDR1 SNHLY and CDR2 FYNNEI come from the germline V gene. V shed 7 bases and J 0 bases; nucleotides not matched to a gene: 10. The CDR3 loop reads CASNPDRVVTNYGYTF. In DNA form, the CDR3 reads TGTGCCAGCAATCCGGACAGGGTTGTCACTAACTATGGCTACACCTTC.

The V and J genes are TRBV7-3 and TRBJ2-1; TRBD1 matches at 9 bases. J was trimmed by 5 bases and V by 10 bases; bases with no gene match: 12. Germline lookup yields CDR1 SGHTA and CDR2 FQGTGA. The CDR3 contains 15 residues. CDR3: CANRYTGGPNNEQFF. CDR3 DNA sequence: TGTGCCAACAGATATACAGGGGGCCCAAACAATGAGCAGTTCTTC.

The chain carries TRBV10-3 and TRBJ2-7; 7 bases map to TRBD2. V shed 10 bases and J 6 bases; nucleotides not matched to a gene: 12. This CDR3 is built from 13 residues. Looked up from germline, CDR1 is ENHRY and CDR2 is SYGVKD. CDR3 in DNA: TGTGCCACCGGGTGGCGGGAGTTCGGCGAGCAGTACTTC. Amino acid sequence: CATGWREFGEQYF.